This paragraph covers one T cell receptor (beta chain) sequence. Its matching antigen is unknown. Method: immunoSEQ multiplex PCR; TCRdb's copy keeps in-frame clones and lacks some. The sample has about 40,000 clones, almost 95% seen once. The sample is drawn from a study of ipilimumab plus nivolumab after autologous stem cell transplantation. About the study: A median of about eight nivolumab and 4 or 5 ipilimumab doses were given.

Germline loops: CDR1 SGHNT, CDR2 YYREEE (reference sequence). CDR3 length: 13 residues. V dropped 4 bases and J dropped 7 bases, with 13 bases sitting between them. General observations from the study: The authors say TCR, Treg and microbiome findings warrant further study.

Ipilimumab, 1 mg/kg, started 14 to 28 days after autologous transplant. The sequencing used PBMCs, collected in a trial of ipilimumab plus nivolumab as post-transplant consolidation. The chain carries TRBV5-4 and TRBJ2-3; D call uncertain. The TCR was taken from a male donor with multiple myeloma. CDR3 amino acids: CASSTTTTNTQYF. CDR3 DNA sequence: TGTGCCAGCAGCACCACTACTACAAATACGCAGTATTTT.